One sample yielded the 32 T cell receptor beta chains listed below, sequenced in a study of blood T cell repertoires in COVID-19. The assay was immunoSEQ multiplex PCR, and TCRdb's table has in-frame clones only and misses some. The sample includes more than 150,000 clones, less than 90% of them seen just once. The sequenced material came from PBMCs or T cells enriched from blood (not recorded which). These TCRs come from a woman in her 50s who had recovered from COVID-19.

The chain couples TRBV30 to TRBJ2-7; D might be TRBD1 (6 bases). Germline values: CDR1 GTSNPN, CDR2 SVGIG (reference sequence). V shed 1 base and J shed 6 bases, with 19 bases lying between them. The CDR3 is 15 residues long. The CDR3 coding sequence is TGTGCCTGGAGTGGGTACCCGGGACAAGAAGCCGAGCAGTACTTC. This encodes CAWSGYPGQEAEQYF.

The chain couples TRBV5-4 to TRBJ2-7, with D maybe TRBD1 (6 bases). The CDR3 has 13 residues. Per the germline V gene, CDR1 is SGHNT and CDR2 is YYREEE (reference sequence). Trimming stripped 0 bases from V and 2 bases from J, with 6 bases between. CDR3 in amino acids: CASSLGGPYEQYF. CDR3 bases: TGTGCCAGCAGCTTGGGGGGGCCCTACGAGCAGTACTTC.

V usage is TRBV3-1 (or the pseudogene TRBV3-2) and J usage is TRBJ2-5; 7 positions match TRBD1. Germline CDR1 and CDR2: LGHDT and YNNKEL (reference sequence). With V trimmed by 5 bases and J by 5 bases, 5 bases remained unmatched. The CDR3 is made up of 13 amino acids. CDR3 in amino acids: CASSSGGRETQYF. The CDR3 nucleotides read TGTGCCAGCAGCTCAGGGGGAAGGGAGACCCAGTACTTC.

The chain employs TRBV12-3 or TRBV12-4 and TRBJ2-1; a weak D match, TRBD1 (6 bases). Trimming took off 4 bases at V and 15 bases at J, with 19 bases between the two ends. The CDR3 has 13 residues. CDR3 loop: CASSSLGRDIRFF. Here the CDR3 DNA reads TGTGCCAGCAGTTCACTGGGCCGGGACATAAGGTTCTTC.

V usage is TRBV7-8 and J usage is TRBJ2-3; D might be TRBD1 (5 bases). This CDR3 has 14 residues. Between the trimmed V and J ends, which lost 5 bases and 2 bases, there was a span of 11 bases. Germline assignment: CDR1 SGHVS and CDR2 FQNEAQ. CDR3 sequence reads: CASSQPDNTDTQYF. DNA of the CDR3: TGTGCCAGCAGCCAGCCGGACAACACAGATACGCAGTATTTT.

The chain has TRBV7-6 and TRBJ2-1; D gene uncertain. The CDR3 extends over 12 amino acids. Germline assignment: CDR1 SGHVS and CDR2 FNYEAQ. V was pared by 4 bases and J by 6 bases, with 7 bases between. CDR3 sequence reads: CASSSTRNEQFF. CDR3 nucleotide sequence: TGTGCCAGCAGCTCGACTCGCAATGAGCAGTTCTTC.

The chain recombines TRBV6-2 or TRBV6-3 with TRBJ2-7; TRBD1 might be the D (6 bases). Trimming pared 2 bases from V and 2 bases from J, leaving 22 bases between. The germline gives CDR1 MNHEY, CDR2 SVGEGT. The CDR3 loop spans 18 amino acids. The CDR3 protein is CASSYERQRKDSAYEQYF. CDR3 nucleotides: TGTGCCAGCAGTTACGAGCGCCAGAGGAAGGACAGCGCCTACGAGCAGTACTTC.

This sequence joins TRBV14 and TRBJ1-2; D gene unclear. The CDR3 is made up of 13 amino acids. Trimming left V 1 base short and J 2 bases short, with 5 bases between. Looked up from germline, CDR1 is SGHDN and CDR2 is FVKESK. This CDR3 reads CASSQGRNYGYTF. CDR3 bases: TGTGCCAGCAGCCAAGGGCGGAACTATGGCTACACCTTC.

Worth noting for this clone: A junction end diverges from the germline sequence, so it may reflect a read error. The V call is TRBV5-8, the J call TRBJ2-5; TRBD1 matches 9 bases. This CDR3 is 16 amino acids long. The germline CDR1 and CDR2 sequences are SGHTS and YDEGEE. The CDR3 DNA sequence: TGTGCCAGCAGCCCCGGGTCGTCCCTTGTGGGGACAGGGTATCACTTC. Translating gives CASSPGSSLVGTGYHF.

The J gene is TRBJ2-7, the V gene TRBV12-3 or TRBV12-4; tentatively, D is TRBD2 (5 bases). The CDR3 loop spans 13 amino acids. V was pared by 8 bases and J by 2 bases, with 13 bases between. This chain's CDR3 is CASSVEAAYEQYF. Here the CDR3 DNA reads TGTGCCAGCTCGGTGGAAGCGGCCTACGAGCAGTACTTC.

CDR3 amino acids: CASSEATTGEGEKLFF. CDR3 coding DNA: TGTGCCAGCAGTGAAGCTACGACAGGGGAGGGTGAAAAACTGTTTTTT. The chain couples TRBV6-1 to TRBJ1-4, with 8 nucleotides matching TRBD1. CDR3 length equals 16 residues. Germline lookup yields CDR1 MNHNS and CDR2 SASEGT. J gave up 7 bases and V 0 bases, and 7 bases lay outside the gene matches.

V gene TRBV25-1 combines with J gene TRBJ1-3; tentatively, D is TRBD1 (6 bases). The CDR3 has 11 amino acids. V shed 10 bases and J shed 4 bases, with 8 bases lying between them. Germline V gives CDR1 MGHDK, CDR2 SYGVNS. The CDR3 nucleotides read TGTGCCACAGACAGGGGAAACACCATATATTTT. Protein sequence: CATDRGNTIYF.

The chain combines TRBV6-2 or TRBV6-3 with TRBJ2-3, with D unclear. Trimming shortened V by 4 bases and J by 2 bases, and 4 bases separated the two germline ends. The germline V gene encodes CDR1 MNHEY and CDR2 SVGEGT. CDR3 length equals 12 residues. The CDR3 DNA reads as TGTGCCAGCAGTTCTACCACAGATACGCAGTATTTT. Residues: CASSSTTDTQYF.

The gene calls are TRBV27 and TRBJ1-5; unclear D gene. This CDR3 region has 15 residues. Germline V gene data show CDR1 as MNHEY and CDR2 as SMNVEV (reference sequence). Trimming removed 3 bases at V and 5 bases at J, with 14 bases between. CDR3 nucleotide sequence: TGTGCCAGCAGTTTTTGGGAGAATCGCCATCAGCCCCAGCATTTT. As protein: CASSFWENRHQPQHF.

Comments on this clone: Within the sample, other DNA sequences also encode this same CDR3. This sequence joins TRBV19 and TRBJ2-7; perhaps TRBD1 as D (5 bases). Trimming removed 1 base at V and 6 bases at J, with 10 bases between. Germline V gene data show CDR1 as LNHDA and CDR2 as SQIVND (reference sequence). The CDR3 extends over 13 amino acids. For the CDR3, the DNA is TGTGCCAGTAGTATAGTCGGTCAGGGCGAGCAGTACTTC. Its protein is CASSIVGQGEQYF.

This chain links TRBV2 with TRBJ1-2; D might be TRBD1 (5 bases). The germline V gene has CDR1 SNHLY and CDR2 FYNNEI. Trimming shortened V by 11 bases and J by 2 bases, and 12 bases separated the two germline ends. This CDR3 contains 12 residues. CDR3 loop: CAWGGTNYGYTF. The CDR3 DNA reads as TGTGCCTGGGGAGGGACGAACTATGGCTACACCTTC.

The V and J genes are TRBV6-1 and TRBJ2-1; D not resolved. Germline values: CDR1 MNHNS, CDR2 SASEGT. The CDR3 length is 15 residues. Trimming removed 0 bases at V and 0 bases at J, with 6 bases between. CDR3 sequence: CASSEAWSSYNEQFF. The DNA of the CDR3 is TGTGCCAGCAGTGAAGCCTGGAGCTCCTACAATGAGCAGTTCTTC.

This chain uses TRBV30 with TRBJ2-5; D unclear. The CDR3 spans 11 residues. CDR1 is GTSNPN and CDR2 is SVGIG in the germline V gene (reference sequence). The V end was cut by 4 bases, the J end by 0 bases, with 3 bases between. The CDR3 is CAWTNQETQYF. The CDR3 bases are TGTGCCTGGACAAACCAAGAGACCCAGTACTTC.

This rearrangement joins TRBV7-2 to TRBJ2-4; TRBD1 agrees at 10 bases. CDR1 and CDR2 (germline): SGHTA, FQGNSA. The V gene end was trimmed by 5 bases and the J gene end by 4 bases; junction bases not matched to a gene: 5. The length of the CDR3 is 15 residues. The CDR3 region is CASSTRQGAKNIQYF. CDR3 sequence (DNA): TGTGCCAGCAGCACCCGACAGGGGGCGAAAAACATTCAGTACTTC.

This sequence joins TRBV5-1 and TRBJ1-1; no clear D gene. Per germline, CDR1 SGHRS and CDR2 YFSETQ. V dropped 0 bases and J dropped 1 base, with 10 bases sitting between them. The CDR3 runs 15 residues. The chain's CDR3 is CASSLVGGWNTEAFF. CDR3 nucleotides: TGCGCCAGCAGCTTGGTAGGCGGCTGGAACACTGAAGCTTTCTTT.

The chain couples TRBV5-6 to TRBJ1-5; 7 nucleotides align to TRBD1. V gave up 0 bases and J gave up 3 bases; unmatched junction bases: 6. The V gene's germline CDR1 is SGHDT and CDR2 YYEEEE. The CDR3 runs to 16 residues. CDR3 protein: CASSLGSGGTNQPQHF. In nucleotides, the CDR3 is TGTGCCAGCAGCTTGGGGTCAGGGGGTACCAATCAGCCCCAGCATTTT.

This clone showed up just a few times. The rearrangement links TRBV4-1 to TRBJ2-5; D is perhaps TRBD2 (5 bases). Germline V gene data show CDR1 as MGHRA and CDR2 as YSYEKL. This CDR3 comprises 14 residues. The V gene lost 0 bases and the J gene lost 5 bases, with 10 bases spanning the gap. CDR3 nucleotides: TGCGCCAGCAGCCAAGATAGGGAGCCGGAGACCCAGTACTTC. The encoded protein is CASSQDREPETQYF.

The chain links TRBV6-1 to TRBJ1-6; 8 bases line up with TRBD1. This CDR3 has 16 amino acids. Germline values: CDR1 MNHNS, CDR2 SASEGT. V lost 0 bases, J lost 9 bases, and 7 bases stayed unmatched. This CDR3 is CASSEASGGLGSPLHF. Written as DNA, the CDR3 is TGTGCCAGCAGTGAAGCCTCAGGGGGCCTCGGTTCACCCCTCCACTTT.

This clone was observed once. The chain couples TRBV5-4 to TRBJ1-2; 10 bases match TRBD1. After removal of 3 bases from V and 7 bases from J, the junction contained 21 bases not matched to a gene. From germline, CDR1 is SGHNT and CDR2 YYREEE (reference sequence). The CDR3 totals 19 residues. CDR3: CASSSLDRQGAGGPVGYTF. The CDR3 nucleotides read TGTGCCAGCAGCTCCCTCGACAGACAGGGGGCGGGGGGCCCCGTTGGCTACACCTTC.

This chain uses TRBV25-1 with TRBJ1-6; D call uncertain. Trimming shortened V by 1 base and J by 10 bases, and 8 bases separated the two germline ends. CDR1 is MGHDK, CDR2 SYGVNS, per germline. This CDR3 spans 13 amino acids. The CDR3 sequence is CASSEFAASPLHF. CDR3 DNA sequence: TGTGCCAGCAGTGAATTCGCGGCCTCACCCCTCCACTTT.

The chain is built from TRBV13 and TRBJ2-7; TRBD1 might be the D (5 bases). This CDR3 is 18 amino acids long. V dropped 4 bases and J dropped 4 bases, with 26 bases sitting between them. CDR1 PRHDT and CDR2 FYEKMQ come from the germline V gene (reference sequence). The CDR3 reads CASSSVGRLRQGSYEQYF. The CDR3 region has the DNA TGTGCCAGCAGCTCAGTTGGTAGGTTGAGGCAGGGTAGTTACGAGCAGTACTTC.

The chain is built from TRBV3-1 (or the pseudogene TRBV3-2) and TRBJ1-2; D is possibly TRBD1 (5 bases). The germline V and J ends were trimmed by 7 bases and 4 bases, with 19 bases remaining between them. Germline CDR1 LGHDT, CDR2 YNNKEL (reference sequence). The CDR3 covers 15 residues. The chain's CDR3 is CASKAAGWMGYGYTF. The CDR3 DNA sequence: TGTGCCAGCAAAGCCGCAGGGTGGATGGGCTATGGCTACACCTTC.

The V and J genes are TRBV28 and TRBJ2-5; TRBD2 agrees at 13 bases. Germline V gene lookup returns CDR1 MDHEN and CDR2 SYDVKM. Trimming took 5 bases from V and 8 from J; bases not matched to a gene: 14. The CDR3 is made up of 17 amino acids. Written as DNA, the CDR3 is TGTGCCAGCAGTGGTCCTTGGGGACTAGCGGGGCTCCGAACCCAGTACTTC. It translates to CASSGPWGLAGLRTQYF.

The V gene is TRBV6-5, the J gene TRBJ1-2; D is undetermined. With 6 bases removed from V and 3 bases from J, the gap between germline ends came to 11 bases. In germline, CDR1 is MNHEY, CDR2 SVGAGI. The CDR3 length is 13 residues. CDR3 nucleotide sequence: TGTGCCAGCAGGGCGGGGAGGGACTATGGCTACACCTTC. Protein product: CASRAGRDYGYTF.

V gene TRBV2 combines with J gene TRBJ2-5; D may be TRBD1 (6 bases). Germline lookup yields CDR1 SNHLY and CDR2 FYNNEI. Trimming removed 8 bases at V and 1 base at J, with 17 bases between. This CDR3 region has 15 residues. CDR3 DNA: TGTGCCAGCGGAGACCCGGGACAACCCCAAGAGACCCAGTACTTC. Translated: CASGDPGQPQETQYF.

The J gene is TRBJ2-2, the V gene TRBV3-1 (or the pseudogene TRBV3-2); D might be TRBD2 (6 bases). Germline CDR1 is LGHDT and CDR2 is YNNKEL (reference sequence). The V gene lost 8 bases and the J gene lost 7 bases, with 17 bases spanning the gap. CDR3 length: 14 amino acids. The CDR3 DNA reads as TGTGCCAGCCGGGCGTCCGAGGGAGGCGGGGAGCTGTTTTTT. Amino acids: CASRASEGGGELFF.

This chain connects TRBV7-2 to TRBJ1-2; TRBD1 aligns across 8 bases. The ends lost 6 bases at V and 5 bases at J; junction bases unmatched: 8. The CDR3 length is 14 residues. Germline V CDR1 and CDR2: SGHTA, FQGNSA. CDR3 region: CASSPWQGAYGYTF. The CDR3 DNA reads as TGTGCCAGCAGTCCCTGGCAGGGGGCATATGGCTACACCTTC. Together with reference TRBV7-2 and TRBJ1-2, the CDR3 gives the full variable domain: GAGVSQSPSNKVTEKGKDVELRCDPISGHTALYWYRQSLGQGLEFLIYFQGNSAPDKSGLPSDRFSAERTGGSVSTLTIQRTQQEDSAVYLCASSPWQGAYGYTFGSGTRLTVV.